This T cell receptor (beta chain) appears in the sequencing data of a study of blood T cells in healthy people across ages (dated by TCRdb to 2015 to 2017). With respect to the entire study: In model experiments, template switching captured about one uniquely barcoded TCR beta cDNA molecule for every two T cells. To avoid experimental bias, donors of different ages were distributed randomly across sequencing lanes. Two additional independent replicas of 1 million unique cDNA reads from the same blood draw were analyzed for two donors (one aged 18 to 30 and one aged 80 or older). The donors were divided into four age groups: young (average about 16 years), middle-aged (almost 40), aged (approximately 64) and long-lived (around 80). The study measured age-related changes in TCR beta repertoire diversity using deep sequencing normalized with unique cDNA molecular identifiers.

Of note for this clonotype: It has no known antigen specificity. Nothing much larger sits one base from this clone, and base qualities are not available.

The study at large found these results: Observed TCR beta diversity correlated strongly with the percentage of naive T cells measured by flow cytometry. As age increased, observed TCR beta diversity per million T cells dropped in a roughly linear way, and a significant reduction was already evident by age around 41. Estimates of total diversity based on one million sequenced T cells were regarded as lower bounds and as underestimates. Since profiling was done on bulk unsorted PBMCs, naive and antigen-experienced compartments could not be conclusively compared. The long-lived group showed more naive CD4+ T cells, fewer expanded clones and increased TCR diversity than the aged group, suggesting age selection. Donor CMV infection status was unknown, potentially confounding age-related changes in expanded clonotypes.

Systemically healthy Caucasian individuals from Russia, 39 in total and aged about 6 to 95 years, were included as donors. About 9.6 milliliters of peripheral blood were collected from each donor into EDTA-treated Vacutainer tubes. PBMCs were isolated by Ficoll-Paque density-gradient centrifugation, with at least 7 million obtained per sample. Total RNA was extracted from PBMCs with Trizol reagent, with at least 6 micrograms obtained per sample. For every donor, an aliquot of PBMCs went through flow cytometry to measure the percentages of naive CD45RAhigh/CD27high T cells. Library method: 5' RACE. The run used an Illumina HiSeq 2500. A second PCR of roughly 6 to 11 cycles was performed with a sample-barcoded 5' primer and a J-beta primer mix. A template-switch 5' adaptor carrying 12 random nucleotides introduced a unique molecular identifier onto each TCR beta cDNA molecule. At least 2.5 million CDR3-containing paired-end reads were obtained from each sample. First-strand cDNA was synthesized from all RNA with the Mint cDNA synthesis kit, primed by a TRBC-specific oligonucleotide. Following uracil-DNA glycosylase treatment, all cDNA underwent a first 18-cycle PCR with the universal primers M1SS and BC2_uni_R. Regarding the original processing steps: Each sample was normalized by randomly selecting 1 million high-quality reads, each carrying a distinct molecular identifier. Reads sharing molecular identifiers were discarded rather than binned into consensus sequences. MiTCR, set to a Q25 quality threshold and the strictest error-elimination algorithm, was used for CDR3 identification, clonotype clustering and error correction. Lower-bound total TCR beta diversity was estimated with a nonparametric unseen species model using Euler transformation. The public reads were quality trimmed at Q25 with fastp and then assembled into clones with MiXCR by TCRdb, keeping productive beta chains. Each CDR3 protein appears once, grouped with its most common genes and DNA. None of the V and J calls come from the authors' own analysis; TCRdb made them. This sample gives approximately 600,000 distinct CDR3 sequences in total; roughly 58% of them show up just once. More than 35% of the sample is in the top ten clones.

Between the V and J ends, shortened by 4 bases and 2 bases respectively, the junction contains 15 bases. The CDR3 holds 16 amino acids from the cysteine to the phenylalanine. Only the CDR3 region is kept as DNA, spanning 48 bases read in frame from base 1. CDR1 and CDR2 were assigned from the germline V gene as LGHNA and YNFKEQ. The sequence links TRBV4-2 to TRBJ2-1; possibly the D gene is TRBD2, per 6 matching bases. Sequencing was done on a sample of blood. The source of this sequence is a man in his 60s in good health. The CDR3 protein sequence reads: CASSPSWAGTYNEQFF. The nucleotides are TGTGCCAGCAGCCCAAGTTGGGCGGGAACCTACAATGAGCAGTTCTTC.